This T cell receptor beta chain was captured in a study of blood T cells in healthy people across ages. CDR3 size: 13 residues. Germline V gene lookup returns CDR1 DFQATT and CDR2 SNEGSKA (reference sequence). Combining a sample-barcoded 5' primer with a J-beta primer mix, a second PCR ran for roughly 7 to 12 cycles. TCRdb analysed the 5' RACE reads with MiXCR anew, one entry per CDR3 protein. The sample carries under 1 million distinct CDR3 sequences, under 45% recorded once. This TCR was recovered from a man between 60 and 75 years old in good health. The rearrangement uses TRBV20-1 and TRBJ2-5, with D tentatively TRBD2 (6 bases). TRBJ2-7 explains the end of the DNA better; the J call may be wrong. The specimen sequenced was blood. The CDR3 loop reads CSARGGETYEQYF. The CDR3 coding sequence is TGCAGTGCTAGAGGGGGGGAAACCTACGAGCAGTACTTC.